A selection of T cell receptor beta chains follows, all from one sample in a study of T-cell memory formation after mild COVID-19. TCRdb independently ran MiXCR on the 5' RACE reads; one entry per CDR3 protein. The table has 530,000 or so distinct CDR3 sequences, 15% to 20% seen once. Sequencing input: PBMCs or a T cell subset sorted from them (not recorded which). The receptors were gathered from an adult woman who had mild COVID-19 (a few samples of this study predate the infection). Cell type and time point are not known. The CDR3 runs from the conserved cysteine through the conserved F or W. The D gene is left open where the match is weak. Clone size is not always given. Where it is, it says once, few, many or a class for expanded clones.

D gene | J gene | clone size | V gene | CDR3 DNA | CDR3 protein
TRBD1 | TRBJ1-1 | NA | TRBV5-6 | TGTGCCAGCAGGTATCCAGGGGGGTCGGACACTGAAGCTTTCTTT | CASRYPGGSDTEAFF
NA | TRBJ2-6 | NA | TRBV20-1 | TGCAGTGCTAGAACTCTGGGGGCCAACGTCCTGACTTTC | CSARTLGANVLTF
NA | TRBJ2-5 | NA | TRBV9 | TGTGCCAGCAGCGTAGGGGGCGCGAGGGGAGAGACCCAGTACTTC | CASSVGGARGETQYF
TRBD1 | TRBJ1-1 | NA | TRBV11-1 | TGTGCCAGCAGCATAAACAGGGGGCTGGGCACTGAAGCTTTCTTT | CASSINRGLGTEAFF
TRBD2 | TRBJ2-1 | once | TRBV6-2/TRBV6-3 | TGTGCCAGCACTTACCCCGGGACTAGTTATGAGCAGTTCTTC | CASTYPGTSYEQFF
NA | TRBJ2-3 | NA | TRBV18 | TGTGCCAGCTCCCTCTCCGTACTTAGCACAGATACGCAGTATTTT | CASSLSVLSTDTQYF
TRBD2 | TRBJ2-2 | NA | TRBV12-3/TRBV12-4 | TGTGCCAGCAGTTTGGGACTAGTGGCGAACACCGGGGAGCTGTTTTTT | CASSLGLVANTGELFF
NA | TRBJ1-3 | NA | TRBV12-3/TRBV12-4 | TGTGCCAGCAGTCCCCCCGGGCCCTCTGGAAACACCATATATTTT | CASSPPGPSGNTIYF
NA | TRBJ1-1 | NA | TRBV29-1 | TGCAGCGTCCAAATCAAACAGGGGAACACTGAAGCTTTCTTT | CSVQIKQGNTEAFF
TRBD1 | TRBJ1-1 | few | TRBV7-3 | TGTGCCAGCAGCCGGGGCGGGGGGACAGGGCCGAACACTGAAGCTTTCTTT | CASSRGGGTGPNTEAFF
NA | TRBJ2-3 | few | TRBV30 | TGTGCCTGGAGTAGGGGGGGAGCAGATACGCAGTATTTT | CAWSRGGADTQYF
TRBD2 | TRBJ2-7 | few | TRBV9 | TGTGCCAGCAGTACCTATGGACTAGGACCTTACGAGCAGTACTTC | CASSTYGLGPYEQYF
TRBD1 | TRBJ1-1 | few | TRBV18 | TGTGCCAGCTCACCAAGCCGGGACAGGGGGATCGGAGCTTTCTTT | CASSPSRDRGIGAFF
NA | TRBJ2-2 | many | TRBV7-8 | TGTGCCAGCAGCCCTCCCTCCCGCGGGGAGCTGTTTTTT | CASSPPSRGELFF
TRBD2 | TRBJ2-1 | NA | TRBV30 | TGTGCCTGGAGTGTAGTCGCTAGCGGGAGTCAGTTCTTC | CAWSVVASGSQFF
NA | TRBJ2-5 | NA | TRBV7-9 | TGTGCCAGCAGCGTTCCCGCCCTAGCTCCCGGAGAGACCCAGTACTTC | CASSVPALAPGETQYF
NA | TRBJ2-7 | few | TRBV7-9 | TGTGCCAGCAGCTCCGACTTAAACTCCTACGAGCAGTACTTC | CASSSDLNSYEQYF
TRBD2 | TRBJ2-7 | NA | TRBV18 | TGTGCCAGCTCACCCGGGACTAGCTCGTCCGAGCAGTACTTC | CASSPGTSSSEQYF
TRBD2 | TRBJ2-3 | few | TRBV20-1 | TGCAGTGCTAGAGATTGGGAGCGGGAGAATTGGAGCACAGATACGCAGTATTTT | CSARDWERENWSTDTQYF
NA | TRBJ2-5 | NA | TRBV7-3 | TGTGCCAGCAGCTTAACTAAGGAAGAGACCCAGTACTTC | CASSLTKEETQYF
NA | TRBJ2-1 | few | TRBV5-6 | TGTGCCAGCAGCTTGCTAGCCGCGCCCTACAATGAGCAGTTCTTC | CASSLLAAPYNEQFF
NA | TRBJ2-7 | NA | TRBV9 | TGTGCCAGCACCTCTTCCGGAGGGGGCGAGCAGTACTTC | CASTSSGGGEQYF
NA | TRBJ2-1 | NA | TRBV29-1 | TGCAGCGTAACGCATCGGGCAGGGAAGTTCTTC | CSVTHRAGKFF
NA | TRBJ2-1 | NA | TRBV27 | TGTGCCAGCCGAAAACTCGGCGGGTCCTACAATGAGCAGTTCTTC | CASRKLGGSYNEQFF
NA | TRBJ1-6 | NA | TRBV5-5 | TGTGCCAGCAGCTTAGTGCTTGGCGGCTCCTATAATTCACCCCTCCACTTT | CASSLVLGGSYNSPLHF
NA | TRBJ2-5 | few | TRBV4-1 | TGCGCCAGCAGCCAAGACCTAGAGAGGGAGACCCAGTACTTC | CASSQDLERETQYF
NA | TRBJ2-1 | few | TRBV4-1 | TGCGCCAGCAGCCAAGATCGTACCGTTTCTCTTGACAATGAGCAGTTCTTC | CASSQDRTVSLDNEQFF
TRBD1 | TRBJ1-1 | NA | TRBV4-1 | TGCGCCAGCAGCGGGACAGGACCCCCTGAAGCTTTCTTT | CASSGTGPPEAFF
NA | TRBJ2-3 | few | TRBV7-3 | TGTGCCAGCAGCTTAAGGTGGGGGTGGCAGAACACAGATACGCAGTATTTT | CASSLRWGWQNTDTQYF
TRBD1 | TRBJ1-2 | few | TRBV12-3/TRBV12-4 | TGTGCCAGCAGTTTAGTTACCGGGACAGGGAACTATGGCTACACCTTC | CASSLVTGTGNYGYTF
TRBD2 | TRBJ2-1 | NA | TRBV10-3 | TGTGCCACCCAGGCGGTGGCTAGCAGCCCGGGAGGATTAGGAAATGAGCAGTTCTTC | CATQAVASSPGGLGNEQFF
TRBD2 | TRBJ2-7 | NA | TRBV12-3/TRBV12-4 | TGTGCCAGCAGGCGTAGCGGGAGTCTCTACGAGCAGTACTTC | CASRRSGSLYEQYF
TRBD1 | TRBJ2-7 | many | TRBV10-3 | TGTGCCATCAGCCCGGGACAGGGCTACGAGCAGTACTTC | CAISPGQGYEQYF
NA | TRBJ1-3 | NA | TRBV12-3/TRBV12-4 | TGTGCCAGCAGTTTAGTAGGGTTCGCAAACACCATATATTTT | CASSLVGFANTIYF
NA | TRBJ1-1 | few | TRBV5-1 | TGCGCCAGCAGCCTGCGAGGGACGGAAACTTTCTTT | CASSLRGTETFF
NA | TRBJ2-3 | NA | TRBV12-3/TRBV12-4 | TGTGCCAGCAGTTTATCCCTAGCGTCCTGGGGAGATACGCAGTATTTT | CASSLSLASWGDTQYF
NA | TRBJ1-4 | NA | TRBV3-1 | TGTGCCAGCAGCCAAGATGTGGGAAAACTGTTTTTT | CASSQDVGKLFF
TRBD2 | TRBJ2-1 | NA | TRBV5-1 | TGCGCCAGCAGCTCACAAGCGGGGGGGCTAAACAATGAGCAGTTCTTC | CASSSQAGGLNNEQFF
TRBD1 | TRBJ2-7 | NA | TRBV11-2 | TGTGCCAGCAGCCCTAGCCCCGGGACAGGGTGGTACGAGCAGTACTTC | CASSPSPGTGWYEQYF
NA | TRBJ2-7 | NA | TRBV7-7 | TGTGCCAGCAGCCCCGTGGGGATCCCCTACGAGCAGTACTTC | CASSPVGIPYEQYF
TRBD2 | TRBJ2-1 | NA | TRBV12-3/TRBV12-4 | TGTGCCAGCAGTTCTAGCGGGGACTCCTACAATGAGCAGTTCTTC | CASSSSGDSYNEQFF
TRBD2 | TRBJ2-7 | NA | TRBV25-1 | TGTGCCAGCAGTGACGAAGCGGGGGGCGTATACGAGCAGTACTTC | CASSDEAGGVYEQYF
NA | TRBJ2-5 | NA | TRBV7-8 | TGTGCCAGCAGCCCGACTGGCGGGCCAGAGGAGACCCAGTACTTC | CASSPTGGPEETQYF
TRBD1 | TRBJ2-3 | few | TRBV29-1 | TGCAGCGTTGAAGTGGGGGGACAGGGGTTCATAGATACGCAGTATTTT | CSVEVGGQGFIDTQYF
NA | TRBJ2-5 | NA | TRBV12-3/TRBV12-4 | TGTGCCACCCACATGACAGGCCAAGAGACCCAGTACTTC | CATHMTGQETQYF
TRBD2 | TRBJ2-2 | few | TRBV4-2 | TGTGCCAGCAGCCATGAACACTTGATTGGACTAGCGGGAGACCCGAACACCGGGGAGCTGTTTTTT | CASSHEHLIGLAGDPNTGELFF
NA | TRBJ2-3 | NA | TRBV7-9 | TGTGCCAGCAGCTTAGGAGGAATCAATACGCAGTATTTT | CASSLGGINTQYF
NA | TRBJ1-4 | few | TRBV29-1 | TGCAGCGCAGCGGCCCAGCGGGGTGAAAAACTGTTTTTT | CSAAAQRGEKLFF
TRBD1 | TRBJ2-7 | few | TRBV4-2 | TGTGCCAGCAGCCCACCCGGCTGGGACAGGGGAAACGAGCAGTACTTC | CASSPPGWDRGNEQYF
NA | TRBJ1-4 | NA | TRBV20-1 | TGCAGTGCTAGAGGGGGGTGGCGGACTAATGAAAAACTGTTTTTT | CSARGGWRTNEKLFF
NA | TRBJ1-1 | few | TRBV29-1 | TGCAGCGTTGAAAATCCCACAGGGAGGGGCACTGAAGCTTTCTTT | CSVENPTGRGTEAFF
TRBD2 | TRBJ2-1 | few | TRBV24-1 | TGTGCCACCAGTGAAAGCGGGAGCTCCTACAATGAGCAGTTCTTC | CATSESGSSYNEQFF
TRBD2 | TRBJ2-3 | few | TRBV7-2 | TGTGCCAGCAGCCTCCAGCGGGGGGGCCTAGATACGCAGTATTTT | CASSLQRGGLDTQYF
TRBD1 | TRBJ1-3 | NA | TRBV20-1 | TGCAGTGCTAGACCGACAGGGGCTGGAAACACCATATATTTT | CSARPTGAGNTIYF
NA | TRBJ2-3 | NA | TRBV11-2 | TGTGCCAGCAGCCGGACAACAAGCACAGATACGCAGTATTTT | CASSRTTSTDTQYF